A selection of T cell receptor beta chains follows, all from one sample in a study of blood T cell repertoires in COVID-19. Clones were read by immunoSEQ multiplex PCR, and TCRdb kept only the in-frame ones, dropping some. The sample includes 430,000 or so clones, 88% of them seen just once. Sequencing was carried out using PBMCs or T cells enriched from blood (not recorded which). All receptors derive from a woman aged 40 to 50 who had recovered from COVID-19. CDR3s include the opening cysteine and the closing phenylalanine or tryptophan. D genes are given only for firm matches. Clone size appears in some rows only: once, few, many, or a class for an expanded clone.

cdr3_nt: TGTGCCAGCAGTGACAGGGGGATGAACACTGAAGCTTTCTTT
cdr3_aa: CASSDRGMNTEAFF
j_call: TRBJ1-1
d_call: TRBD1
clone_size: .
v_call: TRBV6-1

cdr3_nt: TGTGCCAGTAGTGAACGGACTAGGGATGAGCAGTTCTTC
cdr3_aa: CASSERTRDEQFF
j_call: TRBJ2-1
d_call: TRBD2
clone_size: .
v_call: TRBV19

cdr3_nt: TGTGCCAGCAGTTACAGGGGCAGAGCCTTCCAAGAGACCCAGTACTTC
cdr3_aa: CASSYRGRAFQETQYF
j_call: TRBJ2-5
d_call: .
clone_size: .
v_call: TRBV6-5

cdr3_nt: TGTGCCAGCAGGGGACAGGGTAACTATGGCTACACCTTC
cdr3_aa: CASRGQGNYGYTF
j_call: TRBJ1-2
d_call: TRBD1
clone_size: .
v_call: TRBV27

cdr3_nt: TGTGCCAGTAGTATTGGAGGGGTCTACGAGCAGTACTTC
cdr3_aa: CASSIGGVYEQYF
j_call: TRBJ2-7
d_call: .
clone_size: .
v_call: TRBV19

cdr3_nt: TGTGCCAGCAGCTCCGTCAGCGGCCACGGCCAAGAGACCCAGTACTTC
cdr3_aa: CASSSVSGHGQETQYF
j_call: TRBJ2-5
d_call: .
clone_size: .
v_call: TRBV3-1/TRBV3-2

cdr3_nt: TGTGCCAGCAGCCAACGGGAGGGCGGAAGGCGCGAGCAGTACTTC
cdr3_aa: CASSQREGGRREQYF
j_call: TRBJ2-7
d_call: TRBD2
clone_size: .
v_call: TRBV7-2

cdr3_nt: TGTGCCATCAAGGGACAGAACACCGGGGAGCTGTTTTTT
cdr3_aa: CAIKGQNTGELFF
j_call: TRBJ2-2
d_call: .
clone_size: .
v_call: TRBV24-1

cdr3_nt: TGTGCCAGCAAAGGACAGTTCAATGAAAAACTGTTTTTT
cdr3_aa: CASKGQFNEKLFF
j_call: TRBJ1-4
d_call: .
clone_size: .
v_call: TRBV12-3/TRBV12-4

cdr3_nt: TGTGCCAGTAGTATGGGACTTCCCAATGAGCAGTTCTTC
cdr3_aa: CASSMGLPNEQFF
j_call: TRBJ2-1
d_call: .
clone_size: once
v_call: TRBV19

cdr3_nt: TGTGCCAGCAGCCCCCGGGACAGGGGACATGAGCAGTTCTTC
cdr3_aa: CASSPRDRGHEQFF
j_call: TRBJ2-1
d_call: TRBD1
clone_size: .
v_call: TRBV5-4

cdr3_nt: TGTGCCAGCAGTTTTGACACCGCAACTAATGAAAAACTGTTTTTT
cdr3_aa: CASSFDTATNEKLFF
j_call: TRBJ1-4
d_call: .
clone_size: .
v_call: TRBV28

cdr3_nt: TGTGCCAGCAGTGAAGCTCACACAGGGGCCGCGTATAACTATGGCTACACCTTC
cdr3_aa: CASSEAHTGAAYNYGYTF
j_call: TRBJ1-2
d_call: TRBD1
clone_size: .
v_call: TRBV2

cdr3_nt: TGTGCCAGCAGCCCCCTTACAGGGTTGGATGACACCATATATTTT
cdr3_aa: CASSPLTGLDDTIYF
j_call: TRBJ1-3
d_call: .
clone_size: .
v_call: TRBV11-2

cdr3_nt: TGTGCCAGCAGCCCCCAGACAGGGATGATCTCTGGGGCCAACGTCCTGACTTTC
cdr3_aa: CASSPQTGMISGANVLTF
j_call: TRBJ2-6
d_call: TRBD1
clone_size: .
v_call: TRBV9

cdr3_nt: TGTGCCTGGACCACGAGCTCGGACGAGCAGTACTTC
cdr3_aa: CAWTTSSDEQYF
j_call: TRBJ2-7
d_call: .
clone_size: .
v_call: TRBV30

cdr3_nt: TGTGCCAGCAGCTCCGCAGGTGGGGGCAGGGGGCGTGGAGAGACCCAGTACTTC
cdr3_aa: CASSSAGGGRGRGETQYF
j_call: TRBJ2-5
d_call: TRBD1
clone_size: .
v_call: TRBV13

cdr3_nt: TGTGCCAGTGGTAGCGTAGTAGAGACCCAGTACTTC
cdr3_aa: CASGSVVETQYF
j_call: TRBJ2-5
d_call: .
clone_size: .
v_call: TRBV28

cdr3_nt: TGCGCCAGCAGCTTGGCCTACGCGGCCTCCTACGAGCAGTACTTC
cdr3_aa: CASSLAYAASYEQYF
j_call: TRBJ2-7
d_call: .
clone_size: .
v_call: TRBV5-1

cdr3_nt: TGTGCCAGCAGTTCCTTAGGACAGGCCAAATCCTACGAGCAGTACTTC
cdr3_aa: CASSSLGQAKSYEQYF
j_call: TRBJ2-7
d_call: TRBD1
clone_size: .
v_call: TRBV27

cdr3_nt: TGCGCCAGCAGACCCGGGACAGGAAGAAACGAGCAGTACTTC
cdr3_aa: CASRPGTGRNEQYF
j_call: TRBJ2-7
d_call: TRBD1
clone_size: .
v_call: TRBV5-1

cdr3_nt: TGTGCCAGCAGACCTGCCCAGGCCTACGAGCAGTACTTC
cdr3_aa: CASRPAQAYEQYF
j_call: TRBJ2-7
d_call: .
clone_size: .
v_call: TRBV27

cdr3_nt: TGCAGCGTTGTTGCGGGAGACTGGGATGAGCAGTTCTTC
cdr3_aa: CSVVAGDWDEQFF
j_call: TRBJ2-1
d_call: TRBD2
clone_size: .
v_call: TRBV29-1

cdr3_nt: TGTGCCAGCAGCTTTACAGGGGGCGATTCACCCCTCCACTTT
cdr3_aa: CASSFTGGDSPLHF
j_call: TRBJ1-6
d_call: TRBD1
clone_size: .
v_call: TRBV5-5

cdr3_nt: TGTGCCAGCAGTTACAGGGGACCCTCCTACGAGCAGTACTTC
cdr3_aa: CASSYRGPSYEQYF
j_call: TRBJ2-7
d_call: TRBD1
clone_size: .
v_call: TRBV7-2

cdr3_nt: TGTGCCAGCGGGGCCGGGACTAGCGGGAGTACAAGCACAGATACGCAGTATTTT
cdr3_aa: CASGAGTSGSTSTDTQYF
j_call: TRBJ2-3
d_call: TRBD2
clone_size: .
v_call: TRBV11-3

cdr3_nt: TGCGCCAGCAGCCAACCAGAACAGGGGGCGGAGGGCTACACCTTC
cdr3_aa: CASSQPEQGAEGYTF
j_call: TRBJ1-2
d_call: TRBD1
clone_size: once
v_call: TRBV4-3

cdr3_nt: TGCGCCAGCAGCCCAGGACAGGGTCACTCCTACGAGCAGTACTTC
cdr3_aa: CASSPGQGHSYEQYF
j_call: TRBJ2-7
d_call: TRBD1
clone_size: .
v_call: TRBV4-3

cdr3_nt: TGTGCCAGCAGCTTAGGACAGGCGGATAATTCACCCCTCCACTTT
cdr3_aa: CASSLGQADNSPLHF
j_call: TRBJ1-6
d_call: .
clone_size: once
v_call: TRBV11-1

cdr3_nt: TGCAGCGTTGAAGGTACTAGCGGACGCTACGAGCAGTACTTC
cdr3_aa: CSVEGTSGRYEQYF
j_call: TRBJ2-7
d_call: TRBD2
clone_size: once
v_call: TRBV29-1

cdr3_nt: TGTGCCAGCGGCCCCGACAGGACCCTGGAGACCCAGTACTTC
cdr3_aa: CASGPDRTLETQYF
j_call: TRBJ2-5
d_call: .
clone_size: few
v_call: TRBV5-4

cdr3_nt: TGCGCCAGCAGCTCGGGACTAGCGGGATCGGGAGGGGATACGCAGTATTTT
cdr3_aa: CASSSGLAGSGGDTQYF
j_call: TRBJ2-3
d_call: TRBD2
clone_size: .
v_call: TRBV5-1

cdr3_nt: TGTGCCAGCAGTTTATTAGGGAGGGGATCTTCGGGGACCCAGTACTTC
cdr3_aa: CASSLLGRGSSGTQYF
j_call: TRBJ2-5
d_call: TRBD2
clone_size: .
v_call: TRBV27

cdr3_nt: TGCAGTGCTAGTACGCAGCGGGAGACCCAGTACTTC
cdr3_aa: CSASTQRETQYF
j_call: TRBJ2-5
d_call: .
clone_size: .
v_call: TRBV20-1

cdr3_nt: TGTGCCAGCAGTTACCAGCGGGAGGGCCTCGGGCAGTACTTC
cdr3_aa: CASSYQREGLGQYF
j_call: TRBJ2-7
d_call: TRBD2
clone_size: .
v_call: TRBV6-2/TRBV6-3

cdr3_nt: TGCAGCGTTGAGTGGCCAGCGGGGTCACAGACCCAGTACTTC
cdr3_aa: CSVEWPAGSQTQYF
j_call: TRBJ2-5
d_call: TRBD2
clone_size: .
v_call: TRBV29-1

cdr3_nt: TGTGCCAGCAGCTTACCAGGGGGATCCTACGAGCAGTACTTC
cdr3_aa: CASSLPGGSYEQYF
j_call: TRBJ2-7
d_call: TRBD1
clone_size: .
v_call: TRBV7-2